These 10 T cell receptor beta chains came from one sample sequenced in a study of T cells in Graves' hyperthyroidism and ophthalmopathy. There were TCR beta CDR3 regions amplified from RNA transcripts. Carried out on the TCR CDR3, a first-round RT-PCR used the HTBI primer set. TCRdb re-analysed the multiplex PCR reads in MiXCR, keeping a single row per CDR3 protein. The sample records over 500,000 distinct CDR3 sequences, approximately 15% being singletons. The sequenced material came from blood. Receptor source: a woman aged 35 to 49 with Graves' hyperthyroidism.

The chain employs TRBV6-1 and TRBJ1-5, with TRBD1 identical over 9 bases. CDR3 length: 18 residues. Germline lookup yields CDR1 MNHNS and CDR2 SASEGT. J gave up 4 bases and V 3 bases, and 13 bases lay outside the gene matches. The CDR3 sequence: CASSDYPRDRVENQPQHF. In DNA form, the CDR3 reads TGTGCCAGCAGTGATTACCCACGGGACAGGGTTGAAAATCAGCCCCAGCATTTT.

In this sample, this clonotype turned up many times. This chain links TRBV27 with TRBJ2-7; no firm D call. Germline CDR1 is MNHEY and CDR2 is SMNVEV (reference sequence). The V gene lost 3 bases and the J gene lost 5 bases, with 14 bases spanning the gap. This CDR3 spans 14 amino acids. CDR3 nucleotides: TGTGCCAGCAGTTTGGGCGGACGGATGAACGAGCAGTACTTC. This gives the protein CASSLGGRMNEQYF.

This clonotype was picked up many times. The gene calls are TRBV11-2 and TRBJ2-1; the match to TRBD2 covers 8 bases. V was clipped by 2 bases and J by 1 base; unmatched bases: 4. Per germline, CDR1 SGHAT and CDR2 FQNNGV. This CDR3 has 16 residues. The CDR3 nucleotides are TGTGCCAGCAGCTTATTTAGCGGGGATTCCTACAATGAGCAGTTCTTC. It translates to CASSLFSGDSYNEQFF.

Ten or more counts support this clonotype. The chain couples TRBV7-8 to TRBJ2-5; D might be TRBD1 or TRBD2, each matching 5 bases. The germline CDR1 and CDR2 sequences are SGHVS and FQNEAQ. V dropped 1 base and J dropped 10 bases, with 13 bases sitting between them. The CDR3 is 13 residues long. The DNA for the CDR3 is TGTGCCAGCAGCTTAGATGGGAGACAGTACCAGTACTTC. Translating gives CASSLDGRQYQYF.

V and J are TRBV19 and TRBJ2-7; 10 bases agree with TRBD1. V trimming: 4 bases; J trimming: 3 bases; junction bases outside the gene matches: 6. The germline V gene has CDR1 LNHDA and CDR2 SQIVND (reference sequence). CDR3 length: 15 residues. The CDR3 DNA reads as TGTGCCAGTAGTACAGAGGGGGACAGGGGCTACGAGCAGTACTTC. Amino acids: CASSTEGDRGYEQYF. Combining the CDR3 with reference TRBV19 and TRBJ2-7 gives the whole variable domain DGGITQSPKYLFRKEGQNVTLSCEQNLNHDAMYWYRQDPGQGLRLIYYSQIVNDFQKGDIAEGYSVSREKKESFPLTVTSAQKNPTAFYLCASSTEGDRGYEQYFGPGTRLTVT.

V is TRBV7-9 and J is TRBJ1-4; 7 bases align to TRBD1. This CDR3 is built from 16 residues. Trimming cost V 3 bases and J 0 bases; bases outside gene matches: 4. Looked up from germline, CDR1 is SEHNR and CDR2 is FQNEAQ (reference sequence). For the CDR3, the DNA is TGTGCCAGCAGCTTCCCAACAGGGGCAACTAATGAAAAACTGTTTTTT. Its translation is CASSFPTGATNEKLFF.

This clonotype has ten or more counts. The chain links TRBV11-2 to TRBJ1-1; D might be TRBD1 (5 bases). The V end lost 4 bases, the J end lost 0 bases, and 15 bases lay between the germline ends. The CDR3 has 16 amino acids. Germline V gene data show CDR1 as SGHAT and CDR2 as FQNNGV. CDR3 nucleotide sequence: TGTGCCAGCAGCTCGGACGGGGCCGTCATGAACACTGAAGCTTTCTTT. This gives the protein CASSSDGAVMNTEAFF.

Ten or more counts support this clonotype. A read error may account for a junction end that differs from germline. V is TRBV6-1 and J is TRBJ2-5; TRBD2 matches 7 bases. Germline V gene data show CDR1 as MNHNS and CDR2 as SASEGT. This CDR3 is built from 15 residues. As DNA, the CDR3 is TGTGCCAGCAGTCCGGGATTGACTAGCCGAGAGGCCCAGTACTTC. Translation gives CASSPGLTSREAQYF.

This clonotype was counted ten times or more. The chain's CDR3 is CASSFSNEQFF. The CDR3 DNA follows: TGTGCCAGCAGTTTCTCCAATGAGCAGTTCTTC. This chain joins TRBV11-3 and TRBJ2-1; the D is unclear. V was trimmed by 6 bases and J by 6 bases, leaving 6 bases between them. CDR1 and CDR2 from the germline V gene are SGHNT and YENEEA. The CDR3 consists of 11 residues.

The rearrangement joins TRBV18 to TRBJ2-7; TRBD1 is a possible D gene (6 bases). V was cut by 2 bases and J by 3 bases, with 11 bases left in between. CDR1 is KGHSH and CDR2 is LQKENI in the germline V gene. CDR3 size: 14 residues. CDR3: CASSPEQGRYEQYF. CDR3 nucleotides: TGTGCCAGCTCACCAGAGCAGGGGCGCTACGAGCAGTACTTC.